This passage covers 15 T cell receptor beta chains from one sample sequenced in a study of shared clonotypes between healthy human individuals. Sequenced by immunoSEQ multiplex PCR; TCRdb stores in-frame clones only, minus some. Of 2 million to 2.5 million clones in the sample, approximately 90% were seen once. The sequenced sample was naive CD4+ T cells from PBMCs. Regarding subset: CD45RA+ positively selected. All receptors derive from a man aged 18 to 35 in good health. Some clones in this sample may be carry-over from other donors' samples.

The CDR3 region is CASSLDGSGSYNEQFF. CDR3 in DNA: TGCGCCAGCAGCTTGGATGGGTCGGGATCATACAATGAGCAGTTCTTC. V usage is TRBV5-1 and J usage is TRBJ2-1; D perhaps matches TRBD2 (5 bases). The CDR3 sequence is 16 residues long. Germline CDR1 reads SGHRS; CDR2 reads YFSETQ. V lost 0 bases to trimming and J lost 4 bases, with 14 bases between them.

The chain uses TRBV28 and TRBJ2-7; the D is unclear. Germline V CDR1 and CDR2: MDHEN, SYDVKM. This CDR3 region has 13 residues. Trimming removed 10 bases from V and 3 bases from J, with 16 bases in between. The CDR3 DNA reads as TGTGCCACCTACCGTGGGCCAGTCTACGAGCAGTACTTC. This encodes CATYRGPVYEQYF.

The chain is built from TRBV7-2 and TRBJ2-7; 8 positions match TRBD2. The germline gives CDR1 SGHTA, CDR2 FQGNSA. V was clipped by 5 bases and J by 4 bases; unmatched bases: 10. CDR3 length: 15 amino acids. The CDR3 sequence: CASSLGGADHYEQYF. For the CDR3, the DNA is TGTGCCAGCAGCCTCGGGGGGGCAGATCATTACGAGCAGTACTTC.

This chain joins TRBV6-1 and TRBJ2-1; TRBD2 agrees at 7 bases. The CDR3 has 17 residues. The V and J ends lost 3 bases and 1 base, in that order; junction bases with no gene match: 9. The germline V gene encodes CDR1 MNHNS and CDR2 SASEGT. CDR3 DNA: TGTGCCAGCAGTGAGGGGTTGGGGGGGAGTTCCTACAATGAGCAGTTCTTC. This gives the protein CASSEGLGGSSYNEQFF.

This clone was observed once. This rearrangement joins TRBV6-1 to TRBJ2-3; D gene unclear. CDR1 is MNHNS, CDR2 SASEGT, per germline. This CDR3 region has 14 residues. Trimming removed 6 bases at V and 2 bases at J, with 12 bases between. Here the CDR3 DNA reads TGTGCCAGCAGGACCGGACCCCTCACAGATACGCAGTATTTT. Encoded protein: CASRTGPLTDTQYF.

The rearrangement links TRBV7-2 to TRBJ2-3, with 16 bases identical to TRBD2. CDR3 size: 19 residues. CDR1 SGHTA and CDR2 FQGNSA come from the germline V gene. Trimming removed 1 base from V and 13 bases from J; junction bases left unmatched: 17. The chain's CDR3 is CASSLDPSGTSGRVVREYF. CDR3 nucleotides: TGTGCCAGCAGCTTAGACCCCTCGGGGACTAGCGGGAGGGTGGTTAGGGAGTATTTT.

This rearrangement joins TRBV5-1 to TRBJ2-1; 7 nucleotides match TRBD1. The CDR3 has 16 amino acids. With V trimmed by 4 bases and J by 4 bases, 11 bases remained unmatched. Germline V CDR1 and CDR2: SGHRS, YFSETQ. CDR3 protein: CASSPGWGQSYNEQFF. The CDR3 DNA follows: TGCGCCAGCAGCCCCGGTTGGGGACAGAGTTACAATGAGCAGTTCTTC.

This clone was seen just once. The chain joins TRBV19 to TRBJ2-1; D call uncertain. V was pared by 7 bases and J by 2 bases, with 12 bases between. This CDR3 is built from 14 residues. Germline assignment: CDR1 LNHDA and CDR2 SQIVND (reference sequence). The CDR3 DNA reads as TGTGCCAGTAAGCTCCGAGTGGCCTACAATGAGCAGTTCTTC. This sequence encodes CASKLRVAYNEQFF.

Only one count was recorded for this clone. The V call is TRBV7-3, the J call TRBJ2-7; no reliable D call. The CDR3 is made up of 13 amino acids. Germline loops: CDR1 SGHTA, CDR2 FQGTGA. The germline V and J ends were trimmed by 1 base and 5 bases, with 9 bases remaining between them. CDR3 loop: CASSLIPAHEQYF. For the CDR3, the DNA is TGTGCCAGCAGCTTAATACCGGCCCACGAGCAGTACTTC.

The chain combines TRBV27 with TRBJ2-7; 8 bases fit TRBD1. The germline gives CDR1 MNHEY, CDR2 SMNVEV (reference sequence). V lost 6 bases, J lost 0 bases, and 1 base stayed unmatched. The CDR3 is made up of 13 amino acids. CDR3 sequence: CASRTGDSYEQYF. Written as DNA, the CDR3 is TGTGCCAGCAGGACAGGGGACTCCTACGAGCAGTACTTC.

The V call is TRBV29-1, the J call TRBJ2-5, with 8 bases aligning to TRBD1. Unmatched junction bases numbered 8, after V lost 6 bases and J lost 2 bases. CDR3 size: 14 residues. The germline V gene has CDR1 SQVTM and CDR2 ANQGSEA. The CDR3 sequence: CSVHPGTGQETQYF. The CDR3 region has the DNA TGCAGCGTCCACCCCGGGACAGGACAAGAGACCCAGTACTTC.

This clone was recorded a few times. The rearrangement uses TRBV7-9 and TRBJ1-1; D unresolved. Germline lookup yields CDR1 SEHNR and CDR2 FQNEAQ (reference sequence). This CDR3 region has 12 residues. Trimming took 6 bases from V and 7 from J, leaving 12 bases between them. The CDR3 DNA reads TGTGCCAGCAGTCCACCCCGAGGTGAAGCTTTCTTT. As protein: CASSPPRGEAFF. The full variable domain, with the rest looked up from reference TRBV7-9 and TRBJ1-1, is DTGVSQNPRHKITKRGQNVTFRCDPISEHNRLYWYRQTLGQGPEFLTYFQNEAQLEKSRLLSDRFSAERPKGSFSTLEIQRTEQGDSAMYLCASSPPRGEAFFGQGTRLTVV.

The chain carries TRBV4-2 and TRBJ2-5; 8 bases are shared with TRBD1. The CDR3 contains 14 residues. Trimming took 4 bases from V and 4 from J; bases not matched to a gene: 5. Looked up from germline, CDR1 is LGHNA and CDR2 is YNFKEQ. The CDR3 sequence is CASSLGQGRETQYF. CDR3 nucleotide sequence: TGTGCCAGCAGCCTCGGACAGGGTCGAGAGACCCAGTACTTC.

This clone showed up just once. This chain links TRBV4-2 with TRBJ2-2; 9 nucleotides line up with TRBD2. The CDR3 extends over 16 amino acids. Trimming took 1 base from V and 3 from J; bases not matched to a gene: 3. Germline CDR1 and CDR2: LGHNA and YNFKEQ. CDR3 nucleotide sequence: TGTGCCAGCAGCCAAGCACTAGCGGGCTACACCGGGGAGCTGTTTTTT. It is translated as CASSQALAGYTGELFF.

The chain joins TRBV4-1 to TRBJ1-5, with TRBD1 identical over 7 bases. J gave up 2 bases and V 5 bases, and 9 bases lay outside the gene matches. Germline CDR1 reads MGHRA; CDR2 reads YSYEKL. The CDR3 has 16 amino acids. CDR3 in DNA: TGCGCCAGCAGCTCACAGACAGGGCAGCGCAATCAGCCCCAGCATTTT. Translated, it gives CASSSQTGQRNQPQHF.